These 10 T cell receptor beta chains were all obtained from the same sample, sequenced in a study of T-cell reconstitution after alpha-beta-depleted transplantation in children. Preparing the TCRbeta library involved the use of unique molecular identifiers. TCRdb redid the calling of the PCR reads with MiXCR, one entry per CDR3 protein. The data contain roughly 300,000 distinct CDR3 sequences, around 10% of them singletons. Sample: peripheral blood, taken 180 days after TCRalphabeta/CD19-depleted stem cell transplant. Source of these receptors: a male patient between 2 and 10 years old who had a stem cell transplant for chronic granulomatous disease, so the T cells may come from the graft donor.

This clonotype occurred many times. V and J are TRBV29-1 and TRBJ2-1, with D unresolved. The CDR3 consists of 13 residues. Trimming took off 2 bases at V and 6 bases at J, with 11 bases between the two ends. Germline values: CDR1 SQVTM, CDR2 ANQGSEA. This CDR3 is CSVERTVVNEQFF. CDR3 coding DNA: TGCAGCGTTGAACGGACCGTAGTCAATGAGCAGTTCTTC.

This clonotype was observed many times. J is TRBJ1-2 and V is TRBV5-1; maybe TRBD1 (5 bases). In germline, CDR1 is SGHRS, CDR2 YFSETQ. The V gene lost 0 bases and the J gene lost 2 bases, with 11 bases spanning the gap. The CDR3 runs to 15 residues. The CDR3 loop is CASSLEAGRNYGYTF. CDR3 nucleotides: TGCGCCAGCAGCTTGGAAGCGGGGCGCAACTATGGCTACACCTTC.

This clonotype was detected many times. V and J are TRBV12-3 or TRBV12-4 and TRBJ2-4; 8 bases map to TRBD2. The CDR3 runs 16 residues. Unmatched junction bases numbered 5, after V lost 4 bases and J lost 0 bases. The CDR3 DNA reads TGTGCCAGCAGTTCCGACGGGAGGGTAGCCAAAAACATTCAGTACTTC. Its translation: CASSSDGRVAKNIQYF.

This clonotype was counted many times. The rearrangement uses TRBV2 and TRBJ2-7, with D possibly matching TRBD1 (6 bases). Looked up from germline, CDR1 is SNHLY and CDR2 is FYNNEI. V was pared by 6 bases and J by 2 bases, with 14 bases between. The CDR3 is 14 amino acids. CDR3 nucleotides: TGTGCCAGCAGAGAGGGGGTCCCTACCTACGAGCAGTACTTC. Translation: CASREGVPTYEQYF.

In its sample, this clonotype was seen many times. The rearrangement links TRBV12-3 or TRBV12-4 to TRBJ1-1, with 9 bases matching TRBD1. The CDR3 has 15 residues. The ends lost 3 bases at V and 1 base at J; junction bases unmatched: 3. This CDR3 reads CASSLGDRANTEAFF. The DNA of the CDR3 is TGTGCCAGCAGTTTGGGGGACAGGGCGAACACTGAAGCTTTCTTT.

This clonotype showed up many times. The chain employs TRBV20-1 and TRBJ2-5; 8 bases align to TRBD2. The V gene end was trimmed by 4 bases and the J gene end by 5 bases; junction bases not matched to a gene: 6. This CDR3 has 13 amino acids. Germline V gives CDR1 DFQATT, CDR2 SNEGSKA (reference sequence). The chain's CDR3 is CSANPGLVETQYF. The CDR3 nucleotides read TGCAGTGCTAATCCGGGACTAGTGGAGACCCAGTACTTC.

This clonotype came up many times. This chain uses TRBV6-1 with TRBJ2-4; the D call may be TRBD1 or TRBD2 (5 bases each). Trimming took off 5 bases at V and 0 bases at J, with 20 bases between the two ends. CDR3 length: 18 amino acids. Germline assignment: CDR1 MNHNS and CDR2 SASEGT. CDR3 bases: TGTGCCAGCAGTCAGGGCACACCGACCGGGGTAGCCAAAAACATTCAGTACTTC. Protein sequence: CASSQGTPTGVAKNIQYF.

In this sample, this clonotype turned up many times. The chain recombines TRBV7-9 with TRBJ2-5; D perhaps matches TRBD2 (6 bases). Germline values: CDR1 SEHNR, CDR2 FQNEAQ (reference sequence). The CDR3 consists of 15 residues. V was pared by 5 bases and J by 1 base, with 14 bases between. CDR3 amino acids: CASSRRDGFQETQYF. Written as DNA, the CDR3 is TGTGCCAGCAGCCGGCGGGACGGCTTCCAAGAGACCCAGTACTTC.

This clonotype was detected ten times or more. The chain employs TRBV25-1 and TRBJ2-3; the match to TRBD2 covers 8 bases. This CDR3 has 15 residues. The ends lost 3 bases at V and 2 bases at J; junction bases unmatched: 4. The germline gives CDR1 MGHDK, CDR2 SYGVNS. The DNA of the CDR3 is TGTGCCAGCAGTGAGGCGGGAGGTTCCACAGATACGCAGTATTTT. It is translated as CASSEAGGSTDTQYF.

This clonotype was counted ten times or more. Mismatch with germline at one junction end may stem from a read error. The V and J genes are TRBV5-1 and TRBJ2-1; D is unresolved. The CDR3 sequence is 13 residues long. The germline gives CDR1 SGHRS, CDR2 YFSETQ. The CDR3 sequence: CASSLDPPPSGVF. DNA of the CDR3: TGCGCCAGCAGCTTGGACCCTCCCCCTTCGGGCGTCTTC. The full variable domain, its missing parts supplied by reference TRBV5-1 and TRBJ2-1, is KAGVTQTPRYLIKTRGQQVTLSCSPISGHRSVSWYQQTPGQGLQFLFEYFSETQRNKGNFPGRFSGRQFSNSRSEMNVSTLELGDSALYLCASSLDPPPSGVFGPGTRLTVL.